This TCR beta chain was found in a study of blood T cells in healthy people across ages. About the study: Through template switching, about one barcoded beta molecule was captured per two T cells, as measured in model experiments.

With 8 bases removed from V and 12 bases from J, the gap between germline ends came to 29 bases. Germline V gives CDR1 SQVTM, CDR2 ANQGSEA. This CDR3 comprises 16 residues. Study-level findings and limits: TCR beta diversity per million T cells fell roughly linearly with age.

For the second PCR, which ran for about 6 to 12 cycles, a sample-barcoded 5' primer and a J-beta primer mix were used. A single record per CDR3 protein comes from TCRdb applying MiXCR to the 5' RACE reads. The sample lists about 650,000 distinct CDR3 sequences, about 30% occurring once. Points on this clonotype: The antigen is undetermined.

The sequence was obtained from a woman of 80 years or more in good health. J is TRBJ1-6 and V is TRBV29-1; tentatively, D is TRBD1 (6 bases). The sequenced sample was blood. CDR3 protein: CSLRESQGKVCLPLHF. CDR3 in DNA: TGCAGCCTCAGGGAGTCACAGGGAAAGGTGTGTTTACCCCTCCACTTT.